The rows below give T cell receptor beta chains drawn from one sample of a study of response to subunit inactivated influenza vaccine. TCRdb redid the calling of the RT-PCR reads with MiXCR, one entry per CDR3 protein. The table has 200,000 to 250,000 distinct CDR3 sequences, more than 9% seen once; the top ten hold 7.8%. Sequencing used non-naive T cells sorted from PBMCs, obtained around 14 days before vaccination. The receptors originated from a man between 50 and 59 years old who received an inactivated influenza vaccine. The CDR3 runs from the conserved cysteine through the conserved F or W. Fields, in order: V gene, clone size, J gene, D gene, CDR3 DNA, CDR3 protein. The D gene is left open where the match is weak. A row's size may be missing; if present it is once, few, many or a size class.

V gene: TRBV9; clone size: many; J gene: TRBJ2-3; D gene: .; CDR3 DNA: TGTGCCAGCAGCACACCTAGCGATACGCAGTATTTT; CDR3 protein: CASSTPSDTQYF
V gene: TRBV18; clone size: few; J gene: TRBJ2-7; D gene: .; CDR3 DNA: TGTGCCAGCTCGCCCACGTCTCGAGGGGGAGAGCAGTACTTC; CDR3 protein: CASSPTSRGGEQYF
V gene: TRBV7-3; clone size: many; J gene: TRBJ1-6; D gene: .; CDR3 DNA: TGTGCCAGCAGCTGGGGCGCCTATAATTCACCCCTCCACTTT; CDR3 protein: CASSWGAYNSPLHF
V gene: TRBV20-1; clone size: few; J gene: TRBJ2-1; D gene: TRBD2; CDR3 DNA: TGCAGTGCTAAAATACTAGCGCATGATGAGCAGTTCTTC; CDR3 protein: CSAKILAHDEQFF
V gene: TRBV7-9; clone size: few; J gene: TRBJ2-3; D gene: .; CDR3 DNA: TGTGCCAGCACAGCAAGCACAGATACGCAGTATTTT; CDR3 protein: CASTASTDTQYF
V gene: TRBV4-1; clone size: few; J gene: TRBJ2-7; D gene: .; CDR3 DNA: TGCGCCAGCAGCCACCTAGGAGCGGAGCAGTACTTC; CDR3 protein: CASSHLGAEQYF
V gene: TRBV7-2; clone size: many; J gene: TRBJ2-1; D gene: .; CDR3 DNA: TGTGCCAGCAGCTTAATACGGGGTTACAATGAGCAGTTCTTC; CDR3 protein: CASSLIRGYNEQFF
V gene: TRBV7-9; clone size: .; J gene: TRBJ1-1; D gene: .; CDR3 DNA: TGTGCCAGCAGCCTCTCGGGGGTGGGGAACACTGAAGCTTTCTTT; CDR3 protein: CASSLSGVGNTEAFF
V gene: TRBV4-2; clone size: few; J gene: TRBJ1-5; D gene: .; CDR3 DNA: TGTGCCAGCAGCCAAGATCCGGCAAGCAATCAGCCCCAGCATTTT; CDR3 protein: CASSQDPASNQPQHF
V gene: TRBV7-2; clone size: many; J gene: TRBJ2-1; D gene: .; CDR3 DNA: TGTGCCAGCAGCCCCGCTGGCGTTTCGCCGGCCAATGAGCAGTTCTTC; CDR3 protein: CASSPAGVSPANEQFF
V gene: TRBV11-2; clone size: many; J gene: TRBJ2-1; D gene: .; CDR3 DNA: TGTGCCAGCAGCCTCGGGACGGCATACAATGAGCAGTTCTTC; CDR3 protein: CASSLGTAYNEQFF
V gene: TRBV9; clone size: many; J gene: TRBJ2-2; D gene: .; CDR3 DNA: TGTGCCAGCAGCGTATTCTCTTTTGGACAACCCGGGGAGCTGTTTTTT; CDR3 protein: CASSVFSFGQPGELFF
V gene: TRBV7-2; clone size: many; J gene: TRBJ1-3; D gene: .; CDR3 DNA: TGTGCCAGCAGCTTAGCCAGTGGACATATCTCTGGAAACACCATATATTTT; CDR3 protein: CASSLASGHISGNTIYF
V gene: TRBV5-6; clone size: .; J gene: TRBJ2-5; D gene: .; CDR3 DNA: TGTGCCAGCAGCTTGCTCGCGGGGAAGGGGGAGACCCAGTACTTC; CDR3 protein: CASSLLAGKGETQYF
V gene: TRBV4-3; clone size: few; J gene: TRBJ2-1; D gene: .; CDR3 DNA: TGCGCCAGCAGCCAAGATCGGGGGGCGTACAATGAGCAGTTCTTC; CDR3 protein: CASSQDRGAYNEQFF
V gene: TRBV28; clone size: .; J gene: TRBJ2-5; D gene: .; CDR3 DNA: TGTGCCAGCAGTTTAGTGGGGGCGCAGGAGACCCAGTACTTC; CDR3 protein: CASSLVGAQETQYF
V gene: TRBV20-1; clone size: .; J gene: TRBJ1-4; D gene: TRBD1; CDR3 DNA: TGCAGTGCTGCCGGGACAGGGGTTGATTGGACTAATGAAAAACTGTTTTTT; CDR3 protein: CSAAGTGVDWTNEKLFF
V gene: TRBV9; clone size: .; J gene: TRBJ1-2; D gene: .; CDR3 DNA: TGTGCCAGCAGCGTAGCGGTGTACTATGGCTACACCTTC; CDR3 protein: CASSVAVYYGYTF
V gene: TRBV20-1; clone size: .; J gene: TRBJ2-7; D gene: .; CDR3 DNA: TGCAGTGCTAGAGATAGTCAGAACTACTACGAGCAGTACTTC; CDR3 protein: CSARDSQNYYEQYF
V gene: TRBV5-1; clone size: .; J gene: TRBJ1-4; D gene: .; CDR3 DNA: TGCGCCAGCAGCCTCCGACCTGGAGCGACTAATGAAAAACTGTTTTTT; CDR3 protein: CASSLRPGATNEKLFF
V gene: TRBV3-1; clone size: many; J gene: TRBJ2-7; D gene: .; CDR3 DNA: TGTGCCAGCAGCGATACTTTTAGGGCCAACTACGAGCAGTACTTC; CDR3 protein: CASSDTFRANYEQYF
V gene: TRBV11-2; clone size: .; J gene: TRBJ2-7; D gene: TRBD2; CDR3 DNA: TGTGCCAGCAGCCTGGGACTAGCGGGAGGGCGGAGCTCCTACGAGCAGTACTTC; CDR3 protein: CASSLGLAGGRSSYEQYF
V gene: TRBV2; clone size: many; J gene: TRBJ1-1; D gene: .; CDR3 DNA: TGTGCCAGCAGTGAAGCGATCCGGGCCAGCTCCACTGAAGCTTTCTTT; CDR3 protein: CASSEAIRASSTEAFF
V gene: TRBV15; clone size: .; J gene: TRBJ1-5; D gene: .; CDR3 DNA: TGTGCCACCAGCAGAGATTCTAGCAATCAGCCCCAGCATTTT; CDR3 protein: CATSRDSSNQPQHF
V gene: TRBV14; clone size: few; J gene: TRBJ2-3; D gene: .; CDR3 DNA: TGTGCCAGCAGCCAATTCAGGGACGATACGCAGTATTTT; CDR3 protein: CASSQFRDDTQYF
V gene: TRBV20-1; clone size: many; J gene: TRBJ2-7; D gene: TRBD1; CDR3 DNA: TGCAGTGCTAGTGGCGGGACAGGGGTTCTCTACGAGCAGTACTTC; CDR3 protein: CSASGGTGVLYEQYF
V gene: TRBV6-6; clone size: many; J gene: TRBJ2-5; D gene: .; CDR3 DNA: TGTGCCAGCAGTACGGGCAGACAAGAGACCCAGTACTTC; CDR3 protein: CASSTGRQETQYF
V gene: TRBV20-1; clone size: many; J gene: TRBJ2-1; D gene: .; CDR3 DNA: TGCAGTGGATTCGGTAGTAATGAGCAGTTCTTC; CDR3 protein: CSGFGSNEQFF
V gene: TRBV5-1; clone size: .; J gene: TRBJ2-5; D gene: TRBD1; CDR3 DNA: TGCGCCAGCAGCTTACTGACAGGGGGAGGTGAGACCCAGTACTTC; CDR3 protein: CASSLLTGGGETQYF
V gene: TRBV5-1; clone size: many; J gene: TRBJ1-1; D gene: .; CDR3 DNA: TGCGCCAGCAGCTTGAGGGTCGGGGCTGGGGCTGAAGCTTTCTTT; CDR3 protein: CASSLRVGAGAEAFF
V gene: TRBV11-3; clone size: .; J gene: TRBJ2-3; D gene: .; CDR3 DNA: TGTGCCAGCAGCTTATCAGGATTCGCAGATACGCAGTATTTT; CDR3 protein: CASSLSGFADTQYF
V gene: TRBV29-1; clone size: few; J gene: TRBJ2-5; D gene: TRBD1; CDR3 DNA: TGCAGCGTCCCGTCGTGGGACAGGGGGCAGAGGGAGACCCAGTACTTC; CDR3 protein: CSVPSWDRGQRETQYF
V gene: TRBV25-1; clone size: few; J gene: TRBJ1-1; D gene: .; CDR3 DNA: TGTGCCAGCAGTGCCGGGAGGAGGGCTTTCTTT; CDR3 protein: CASSAGRRAFF
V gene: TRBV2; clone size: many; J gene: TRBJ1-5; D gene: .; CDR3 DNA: TGTGCCAGCAGTGTACAGGGATTTGGCAATCAGCCCCAGCATTTT; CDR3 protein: CASSVQGFGNQPQHF
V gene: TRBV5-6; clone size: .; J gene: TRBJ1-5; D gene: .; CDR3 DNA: TGTGCCAGCAGCCCACAGGGTTGGAATCAGCCCCAGCATTTT; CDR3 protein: CASSPQGWNQPQHF
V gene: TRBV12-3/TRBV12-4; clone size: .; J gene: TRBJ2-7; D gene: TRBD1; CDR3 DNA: TGTGCCAGCACCAGGACAGGCTCCTACGAGCAGTACTTC; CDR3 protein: CASTRTGSYEQYF